These T cell receptor beta chains were read from a single sample in a study of blood T cell repertoires in COVID-19. Some clones are missing from TCRdb's copy, which holds only in-frame ones; the method was immunoSEQ multiplex PCR. The table records 400,000 or so clones, roughly 86% of them present only once. The sequencing input was peripheral blood. The receptors here all came from a human donor in a cohort sampled during active COVID-19. CDR3s include the opening cysteine and the closing phenylalanine or tryptophan. Fields, in order: clone size, V gene, J gene, D gene, CDR3 protein, CDR3 DNA. The D gene is left open where the match is weak. The listing skips clone size in some rows; elsewhere it reads once, few, many or a size class.

abundance: -
v_gene: TRBV10-1
j_gene: TRBJ2-7
d_gene: TRBD1
CDR3aa: CASTPDRGSLIGEQYF
CDR3nt: TGCGCCAGCACCCCAGACAGGGGAAGTCTTATAGGCGAGCAGTACTTC

abundance: -
v_gene: TRBV7-3
j_gene: TRBJ2-7
d_gene: TRBD2
CDR3aa: CASSAGAGRGQYF
CDR3nt: TGTGCCAGCAGCGCCGGAGCGGGGAGAGGGCAGTACTTC

abundance: once
v_gene: TRBV28
j_gene: TRBJ2-7
d_gene: TRBD1
CDR3aa: CASSRTGVPYGQYF
CDR3nt: TGTGCCAGCAGTAGGACAGGGGTCCCCTACGGGCAGTACTTC

abundance: -
v_gene: TRBV10-3
j_gene: TRBJ1-2
d_gene: TRBD1
CDR3aa: CAIRAAQGAYGYTF
CDR3nt: TGTGCCATCAGGGCCGCACAGGGGGCATATGGCTACACCTTC

abundance: -
v_gene: TRBV2
j_gene: TRBJ1-1
d_gene: -
CDR3aa: CANKRQVRNTEAFF
CDR3nt: TGTGCCAACAAGAGACAGGTTAGAAACACTGAAGCTTTCTTT

abundance: -
v_gene: TRBV11-3
j_gene: TRBJ2-5
d_gene: TRBD1
CDR3aa: CASSEDREETQYF
CDR3nt: TGTGCCAGCAGCGAGGACAGGGAAGAGACCCAGTACTTC

abundance: -
v_gene: TRBV5-6
j_gene: TRBJ2-5
d_gene: TRBD2
CDR3aa: CASSPWTSGGRETQYF
CDR3nt: TGTGCCAGCAGCCCTTGGACTAGCGGGGGGCGGGAGACCCAGTACTTC

abundance: -
v_gene: TRBV29-1
j_gene: TRBJ2-5
d_gene: -
CDR3aa: CSVGGVQETQYF
CDR3nt: TGCAGCGTTGGGGGGGTACAAGAGACCCAGTACTTC

abundance: -
v_gene: TRBV7-2
j_gene: TRBJ2-3
d_gene: -
CDR3aa: CASSRQTVDTQYF
CDR3nt: TGTGCCAGCAGCCGACAGACAGTAGATACGCAGTATTTT

abundance: -
v_gene: TRBV15
j_gene: TRBJ1-5
d_gene: TRBD1
CDR3aa: CATSRDRTGGGQPQHF
CDR3nt: TGTGCCACCAGCAGAGATCGGACAGGGGGCGGGCAGCCCCAGCATTTT

abundance: -
v_gene: TRBV7-2
j_gene: TRBJ1-2
d_gene: TRBD1
CDR3aa: CASSTTGQQGYGYTF
CDR3nt: TGTGCCAGCAGCACCACGGGACAGCAGGGATATGGCTACACCTTC

abundance: few
v_gene: TRBV7-9
j_gene: TRBJ2-4
d_gene: -
CDR3aa: CASSLDGHVPYF
CDR3nt: TGTGCCAGCAGCTTAGACGGACACGTCCCGTACTTC